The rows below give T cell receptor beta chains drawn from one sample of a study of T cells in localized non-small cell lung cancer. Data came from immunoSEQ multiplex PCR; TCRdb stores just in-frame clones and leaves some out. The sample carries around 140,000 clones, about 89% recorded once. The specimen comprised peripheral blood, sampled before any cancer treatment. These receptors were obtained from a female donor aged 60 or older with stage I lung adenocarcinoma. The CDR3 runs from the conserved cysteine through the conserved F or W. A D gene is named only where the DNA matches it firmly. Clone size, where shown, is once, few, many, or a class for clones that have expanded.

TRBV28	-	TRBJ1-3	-	TGTGCCAGCTCCGTCAACCCTGGAAACACCATATATTTT	CASSVNPGNTIYF
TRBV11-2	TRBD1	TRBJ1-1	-	TGTGCCAGCAGGGGCAGGGGGCTCGAAGCTTTCTTT	CASRGRGLEAFF
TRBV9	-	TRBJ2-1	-	TGTGCCAGCAGCGTAGCTGGGGCTTTCATTGGAAATGAGCAGTTCTTC	CASSVAGAFIGNEQFF
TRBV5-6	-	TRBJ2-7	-	TGTGCCAGCAGCTTGGCAGGCCGCTACGAGCAGTACTTC	CASSLAGRYEQYF
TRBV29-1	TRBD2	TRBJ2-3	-	TGCAGCGTCCCTCAAAGCGGGAGAGTTGATACGCAGTATTTT	CSVPQSGRVDTQYF
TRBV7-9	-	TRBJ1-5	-	TGTGCCAGCAGCTTAGCGAAGCCTTTCGGTCACAATCAGCCCCAGCATTTT	CASSLAKPFGHNQPQHF
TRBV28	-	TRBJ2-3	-	TGTGCCAGCAGTTTCACAGATACGCAGTATTTT	CASSFTDTQYF
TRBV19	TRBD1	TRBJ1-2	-	TGTGCCAGTAGTACCCCGGGACAGGGGGGCGGCTACACCTTC	CASSTPGQGGGYTF
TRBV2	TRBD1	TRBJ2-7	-	TGTGCCAGCAGCGCCCGGACAGGGGGTTACTACGAGCAGTACTTC	CASSARTGGYYEQYF
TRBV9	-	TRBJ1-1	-	TGTGCCAGCAGCGCCGGGGGGGCGGCCACTGAAGCTTTCTTT	CASSAGGAATEAFF
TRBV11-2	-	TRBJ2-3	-	TGTGCCAGCAGCTTAAGGAGGTCGGGACAAGCGGGCACAGATACGCAGTATTTT	CASSLRRSGQAGTDTQYF
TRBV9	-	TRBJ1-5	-	TGTGCCAGCAGCGTAGCTGCAGGTCAGCCCCAGCATTTT	CASSVAAGQPQHF
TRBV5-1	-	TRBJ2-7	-	TGCGCCAGCAGCTTGGTGGGTTTCGGATCCTACGAGCAGTACTTC	CASSLVGFGSYEQYF
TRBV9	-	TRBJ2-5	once	TGTGCCAGCAGCGACAGTGGTCAAGAGACCCAGTACTTC	CASSDSGQETQYF
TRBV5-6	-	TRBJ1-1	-	TGTGCCAGCAGCCCGGCGGTCAGGGGGAACACTGAAGCTTTCTTT	CASSPAVRGNTEAFF
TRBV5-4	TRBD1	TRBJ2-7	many	TGTGCCAGCAGCTTTAACAGGGGTTCGGGCGAGCAGTACTTC	CASSFNRGSGEQYF
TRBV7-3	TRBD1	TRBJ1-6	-	TGTGCCAGCAGCTCTTCCGGGACAGGGAATAATTCACCCCTCCACTTT	CASSSSGTGNNSPLHF
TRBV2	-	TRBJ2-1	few	TGTGCCAGCAGTGAATTGGAAAGCTCCTACAATGAGCAGTTCTTC	CASSELESSYNEQFF
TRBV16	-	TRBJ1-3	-	TGTGCCAGCAGCCAATCCAGCGGAGTAGGAAACACCATATATTTT	CASSQSSGVGNTIYF
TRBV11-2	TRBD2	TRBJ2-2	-	TGTGCCAGCAGCTGGGGGACTAGCGGGAGGGTTGGGGAGCTGTTTTTT	CASSWGTSGRVGELFF
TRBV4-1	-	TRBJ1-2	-	TGCGCCAGCAGCCAACAGGAATTAAGCGGCTACACCTTC	CASSQQELSGYTF
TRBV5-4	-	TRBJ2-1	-	TGTGCCAGCAGCCTCCCAGGGGTTAGCTCCTACAATGAGCAGTTCTTC	CASSLPGVSSYNEQFF
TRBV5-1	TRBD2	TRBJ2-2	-	TGCGCCAGCAGCTCCGGACTAGCGGATAACACCGGGGAGCTGTTTTTT	CASSSGLADNTGELFF
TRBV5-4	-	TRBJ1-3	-	TGTGCCAGCAGCTTGCATCAGGGGAGTCGTGGAAACACCATATATTTT	CASSLHQGSRGNTIYF
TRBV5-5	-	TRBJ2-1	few	TGTGCCAGCAGCTTGTCCTTGGCAACCTCCTACAATGAGCAGTTCTTC	CASSLSLATSYNEQFF
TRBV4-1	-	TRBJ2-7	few	TGCGCCAGCAGCCGTCCGGACGGAATGGGGGAGCAGTACTTC	CASSRPDGMGEQYF
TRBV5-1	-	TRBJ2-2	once	TGCGCCAGCAAGGAGTTAAACACCGGGGAGCTGTTTTTT	CASKELNTGELFF
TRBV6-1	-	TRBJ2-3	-	TGTGCCAGCAGTGAAGAAGAGGCCCCGGGGGTCCCCACAGATACGCAGTATTTT	CASSEEEAPGVPTDTQYF
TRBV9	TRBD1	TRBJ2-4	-	TGTGCCAGCAGTGCTGGACAGGGATTTAAAAACATTCAGTACTTC	CASSAGQGFKNIQYF
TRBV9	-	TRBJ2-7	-	TGTGCCAGCAGCAGTGGGGACCCTCATGAGCAGTACTTC	CASSSGDPHEQYF
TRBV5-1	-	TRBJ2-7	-	TGCGCCAGCAGCCGATTGGACTACGAGCAGTACTTC	CASSRLDYEQYF
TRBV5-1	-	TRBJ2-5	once	TGCGCCAGCAGCTTGTGGTCAGAGGAAGAGACCCAGTACTTC	CASSLWSEEETQYF
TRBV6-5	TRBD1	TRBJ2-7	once	TGTGCCAGCAGTTCCCTCGGGACAGCCTACGAGCAGTACTTC	CASSSLGTAYEQYF
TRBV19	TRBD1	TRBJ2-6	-	TGTGCCAGTAGACACCACGGACAGGGCTTCGGGGCCAACGTCCTGACTTTC	CASRHHGQGFGANVLTF
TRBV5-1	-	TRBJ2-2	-	TGCGCCAGCAGCAAGGACTACACCGGGGAGCTGTTTTTT	CASSKDYTGELFF
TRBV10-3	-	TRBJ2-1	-	TGTGCCATCAGTGACAAAAATGAGCAGTTCTTC	CAISDKNEQFF
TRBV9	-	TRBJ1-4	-	TGTGCCAGCAGCGTATCTGCGGGGAGTAGGGATAATGAAAAACTGTTTTTT	CASSVSAGSRDNEKLFF